This TCR beta chain was sequenced during a study of OX40 agonist ivuxolimab in advanced cancers. Regarding the complete study: Ivuxolimab was a fully human IgG2 agonistic monoclonal antibody targeting the costimulatory receptor OX40 (CD134). In the dose-escalation cohort, 70% to 85% of patients were male, and the mean age was around 60 years, with a range of roughly 23 to 85. Peripheral TCRbeta sequencing was intended to test whether TCR sequence diversity was altered and clonal T-cell expansion was caused by ivuxolimab. The paper reports the monotherapy dose-escalation portion (N ≈ 50 patients) of the phase I ivuxolimab trial. Among the roughly 50 dose-escalation patients, around 19 had hepatocellular carcinoma, around 15 melanoma, 9 renal cell carcinoma and 9 head and neck cancer. Prior anti-PD-1, anti-PD-L1 or anti-CTLA-4 therapy was permitted, and checkpoint inhibitors had been received by more than 35% of dose-escalation patients. Intravenous ivuxolimab was administered to patients every 2 weeks at six dose levels: 0.01, 0.1, 0.3, 1.5, 3 and 10 mg/kg. Partial responses were achieved by three dose-escalation patients, of whom one had hepatocellular carcinoma and two had cutaneous melanoma. Overall results and qualifications from the work: After ivuxolimab, more expanded clones were found on average in CD8+ T cells than in CD4+ T cells. Partial responders in the 0.1-3.0 mg/kg groups had among the lowest normalized peripheral clonal expansion, especially among CD8+ T cells. At doses from 0.1 to 3.0 mg/kg, clonal expansion was seen in both CD4+ and CD8+ blood T cells between baseline and week 6. The antigen specificity of the peripheral T cells that underwent clonal expansion was not determined. Low levels of normalized T-cell clonal expansion were also seen in some patients who did not respond.

Patients with a history of autoimmune disease or receiving systemic immunosuppression were excluded from the trial. Peripheral blood for TCR sequencing was drawn from every dose cohort at baseline, at cycle 4 day 1 and at cycle 7 day 1. Samples came from an open-label, multicenter, first-in-human phase I dose-escalation trial of ivuxolimab. Adults with locally advanced or metastatic head and neck squamous cell, hepatocellular, melanoma or renal cell carcinoma were enrolled in the trial. Before TCR sequencing, CD4+ and CD8+ T cells were separately sorted from peripheral blood. V was cut back by 0 bases and J by 6 bases, leaving a gap of 7 bases between them. CDR1 and CDR2 were assigned from the germline V gene (reference sequence) as LNHNV and YYDKDF. The CDR3 covers 13 residues, taking in both the cysteine and the phenylalanine. CDR3 DNA only is kept here, 39 bases in frame from base 1. Genomic DNA was isolated from the sorted cells so that the TCRbeta CDR3 region could be sequenced. The immunoSEQ Assay was used to sequence the TCRbeta CDR3 regions. TCRdb provides this immuneACCESS table in a form limited to in-frame rearrangements. Some clones are lacking; in checked studies, under half of them reflect an unresolved V gene, and why the rest are absent is not known. In all, the sample holds some 68,000 clones, and approximately 83% of those were seen once. The ten biggest clones cover more than 1.4% of the sample.

With regard to this clone: Its antigen is not yet known. Base-call qualities are not available, and no considerably larger clone is one nucleotide away.

This TCR was recovered from an adult with an advanced solid tumor such as melanoma, head and neck, liver or kidney cancer. Sequenced here: CD4+ or CD8+ T cells sorted from blood, sampled in a trial of the OX40 agonist ivuxolimab. The chain is made from TRBV15 and TRBJ2-3; the D gene remains uncertain. The nucleotides read TGTGCCACCAGCAGAGATCAAGGGGATACGCAGTATTTT. The resulting protein is CATSRDQGDTQYF.